Sequencing of this T cell receptor beta chain was carried out in a study of T cell responses to AZD1222 COVID-19 vaccine. General study points: All repertoire sampling was performed exclusively after the peak T cell response. Spike-specific TCR depth and breadth grew after two AZD1222 doses. The donors showed a predominance of white British ancestry and of females, with possible underestimation of clonal diversity.

Per germline, CDR1 SNHLY and CDR2 FYNNEI. Trimming stripped 7 bases from V and 3 bases from J, with 13 bases between. The CDR3 spans 13 residues. The count of this clone is one. Its antigen is as yet unknown. Clones were sequenced by immunoSEQ multiplex PCR, and TCRdb holds only the in-frame ones, with some missing. The sample has 100,000 to 150,000 clones, approximately 91% seen once. The sequencing here drew on peripheral blood, taken 28 days after the second AZD1222 dose. V and J are TRBV2 and TRBJ2-7; D gene ambiguous. This receptor was taken from an adult who received the AZD1222 COVID-19 vaccine. In DNA form, the CDR3 reads TGTGCCAGCAAGGTGGGGATGAGCTACGAGCAGTACTTC. This gives the protein CASKVGMSYEQYF.